The 11 T cell receptor beta chains below were found in one sample sequenced in a study of T cells in Graves' hyperthyroidism and ophthalmopathy (dated by TCRdb to about 2019). Libraries came from multiplex PCR. The instrument was an Illumina HiSeq 2000. TCR beta CDR3 regions were amplified from RNA transcripts. The first round of RT-PCR for the TCR CDR3 was performed with the HTBI primer set and the Qiagen OneStep RT-PCR kit. In TCRdb, the public reads were trimmed at Q25 with fastp and aligned with MiXCR, with productive beta chains retained. All rows with the same CDR3 protein become a single entry with the most common DNA and genes. Present in this sample are about 550,000 distinct CDR3 sequences, 20% of which were seen just once. The top ten clones comprise more than 25% of the sample. Sequenced material: blood. The receptors were gathered from a man younger than 35 with Graves' hyperthyroidism.

In its sample, this clonotype was seen many times. The chain joins TRBV12-3 or TRBV12-4 to TRBJ2-4; 8 bases map to TRBD1. The CDR3 has 14 amino acids. The V segment lost 6 bases and the J segment 3 bases; nucleotides outside the gene matches: 4. The CDR3 here is CASSLGQDKNIQYF. DNA of the CDR3: TGTGCCAGCAGCTTGGGACAGGACAAAAACATTCAGTACTTC.

This clonotype was observed at least ten times. This chain links TRBV10-3 with TRBJ1-1; D is uncertain. Germline values: CDR1 ENHRY, CDR2 SYGVKD. Trimming pared 3 bases from V and 1 base from J, leaving 12 bases between. The CDR3 is 15 amino acids. CDR3 in amino acids: CAISDYEAGNTEAFF. In nucleotides, the CDR3 is TGTGCCATCAGTGACTACGAAGCAGGGAACACTGAAGCTTTCTTT.

Only a few counts were recorded for this clonotype. The chain links TRBV6-1 to TRBJ2-5, with TRBD2 matching 8 bases. Germline lookup yields CDR1 MNHNS and CDR2 SASEGT. With V trimmed by 6 bases and J by 9 bases, 15 bases remained unmatched. This CDR3 region has 15 residues. CDR3 nucleotides: TGTGCCAGCAGCTCCCCCCCAACTAGCGGAAGGGCCCAGTACTTC. It specifies CASSSPPTSGRAQYF.

The V and J genes are TRBV6-5 and TRBJ1-2, with D unclear. This CDR3 contains 14 residues. Germline V gives CDR1 MNHEY, CDR2 SVGAGI. V was shortened by 4 bases and J by 4 bases, with 13 bases between the two germline ends. The chain's CDR3 is CASSSTVVAYGYTF. The CDR3 nucleotides are TGTGCCAGCAGTTCCACGGTCGTCGCCTATGGCTACACCTTC.

This clonotype has ten or more counts. This rearrangement joins TRBV20-1 to TRBJ1-1, with TRBD1 identical over 8 bases. With 3 bases clipped from V and 1 base from J, the junction kept 4 bases outside the gene matches. This CDR3 is 14 amino acids long. Germline lookup yields CDR1 DFQATT and CDR2 SNEGSKA (reference sequence). The CDR3 protein is CSARVRGQNTEAFF. The DNA for the CDR3 is TGCAGTGCTAGGGTCAGGGGGCAGAACACTGAAGCTTTCTTT.

This chain joins TRBV30 and TRBJ1-3, with a weak D call TRBD1 (6 bases). Trimming took 7 bases from V and 0 from J, leaving 13 bases between them. From germline, CDR1 is GTSNPN and CDR2 SVGIG (reference sequence). The CDR3 spans 14 residues. The CDR3 protein is CAYTQGYSGNTIYF. The CDR3 nucleotides are TGTGCCTACACACAGGGCTACTCTGGAAACACCATATATTTT.

The chain links TRBV18 to TRBJ1-3, with D hard to call. Deletions cut 10 bases from V and 0 bases from J, with 13 bases between. The germline V gene has CDR1 KGHSH and CDR2 LQKENI. The CDR3 covers 14 residues. The chain's CDR3 is CATTDSFSGNTIYF. Here the CDR3 DNA reads TGTGCCACCACGGACTCCTTCTCTGGAAACACCATATATTTT.

This chain joins TRBV6-1 and TRBJ1-5, with 8 bases that match TRBD1. Germline lookup yields CDR1 MNHNS and CDR2 SASEGT. This CDR3 region has 14 residues. The V segment lost 8 bases and the J segment 3 bases; nucleotides outside the gene matches: 6. CDR3 sequence reads: CASADRANNQPQHF. The CDR3 DNA follows: TGTGCCAGCGCGGACAGGGCGAACAATCAGCCCCAGCATTTT.

This chain links TRBV4-1 with TRBJ1-5; no firm D call. The CDR3 consists of 14 residues. Trimming took 0 bases from V and 5 from J, leaving 8 bases between them. Germline V CDR1 and CDR2: MGHRA, YSYEKL. CDR3 protein: CASSQEVSHQPQHF. CDR3 DNA: TGCGCCAGCAGCCAAGAGGTTTCGCATCAGCCCCAGCATTTT.

This chain uses TRBV7-8 with TRBJ1-5, with D possibly matching TRBD1 (6 bases). The CDR3 is made up of 18 amino acids. Germline CDR1 reads SGHVS; CDR2 reads FQNEAQ. V shed 3 bases and J shed 7 bases, with 25 bases lying between them. CDR3 in amino acids: CASSFSRGPRWAGQPQHF. In nucleotides, the CDR3 is TGTGCCAGCAGCTTCTCCAGGGGCCCTCGCTGGGCAGGGCAGCCCCAGCATTTT.

This clonotype was recorded many times. V is TRBV7-9 and J is TRBJ2-5; TRBD2 matches 7 bases. CDR3 length equals 14 residues. The V segment lost 2 bases and the J segment 3 bases; nucleotides outside the gene matches: 3. From germline, CDR1 is SEHNR and CDR2 FQNEAQ (reference sequence). CDR3 region: CASSLSRGEETQYF. The DNA of the CDR3 is TGTGCCAGCAGCTTATCACGGGGGGAAGAGACCCAGTACTTC. Based on the CDR3 plus reference TRBV7-9 and TRBJ2-5, the full variable domain is DTGVSQNPRHKITKRGQNVTFRCDPISEHNRLYWYRQTLGQGPEFLTYFQNEAQLEKSRLLSDRFSAERPKGSFSTLEIQRTEQGDSAMYLCASSLSRGEETQYFGPGTRLLVL.